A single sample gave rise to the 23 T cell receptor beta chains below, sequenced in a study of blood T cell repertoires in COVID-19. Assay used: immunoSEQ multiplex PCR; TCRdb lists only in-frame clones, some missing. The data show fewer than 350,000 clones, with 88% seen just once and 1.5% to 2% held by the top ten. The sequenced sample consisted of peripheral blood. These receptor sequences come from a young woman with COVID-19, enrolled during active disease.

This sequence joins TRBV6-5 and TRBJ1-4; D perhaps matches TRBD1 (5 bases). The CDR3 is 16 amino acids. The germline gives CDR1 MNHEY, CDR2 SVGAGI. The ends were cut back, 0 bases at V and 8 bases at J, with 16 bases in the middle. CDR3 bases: TGTGCCAGCAGTTACTCGGGGCTACTAATGGGCGAAAAACTGTTTTTT. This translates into CASSYSGLLMGEKLFF.

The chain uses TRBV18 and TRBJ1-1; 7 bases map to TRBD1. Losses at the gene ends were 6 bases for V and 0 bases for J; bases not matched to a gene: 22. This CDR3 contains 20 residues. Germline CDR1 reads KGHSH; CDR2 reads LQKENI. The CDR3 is CASSHAASTGVGHLNTEAFF. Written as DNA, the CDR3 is TGTGCCAGCTCCCACGCCGCATCAACAGGGGTGGGACATTTGAACACTGAAGCTTTCTTT.

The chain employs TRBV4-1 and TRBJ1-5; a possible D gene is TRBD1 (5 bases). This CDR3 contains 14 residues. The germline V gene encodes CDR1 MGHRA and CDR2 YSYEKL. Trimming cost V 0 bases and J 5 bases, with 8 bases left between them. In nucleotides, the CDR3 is TGCGCCAGCAGCCAAGAGGGGCTAGATCAGCCCCAGCATTTT. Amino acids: CASSQEGLDQPQHF.

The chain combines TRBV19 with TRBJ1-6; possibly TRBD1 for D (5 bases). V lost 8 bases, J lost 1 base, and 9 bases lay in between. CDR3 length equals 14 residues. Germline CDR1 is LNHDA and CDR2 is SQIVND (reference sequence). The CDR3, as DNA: TGTGCCAGTGACACAGGTTCCTATAATTCACCCCTCCACTTT. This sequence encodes CASDTGSYNSPLHF.

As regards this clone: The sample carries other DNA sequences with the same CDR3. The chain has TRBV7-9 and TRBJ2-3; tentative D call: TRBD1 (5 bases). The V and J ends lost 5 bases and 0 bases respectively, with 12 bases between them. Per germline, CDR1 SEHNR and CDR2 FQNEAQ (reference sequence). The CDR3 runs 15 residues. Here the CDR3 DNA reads TGTGCCAGCAGCCCCACAGGATCCAGCACAGATACGCAGTATTTT. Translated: CASSPTGSSTDTQYF.

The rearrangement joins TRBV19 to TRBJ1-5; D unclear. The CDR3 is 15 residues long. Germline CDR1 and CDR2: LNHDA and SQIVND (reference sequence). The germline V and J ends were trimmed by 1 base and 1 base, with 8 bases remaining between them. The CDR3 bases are TGTGCCAGTAGTATAGCCGCTATCAGCAATCAGCCCCAGCATTTT. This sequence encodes CASSIAAISNQPQHF.

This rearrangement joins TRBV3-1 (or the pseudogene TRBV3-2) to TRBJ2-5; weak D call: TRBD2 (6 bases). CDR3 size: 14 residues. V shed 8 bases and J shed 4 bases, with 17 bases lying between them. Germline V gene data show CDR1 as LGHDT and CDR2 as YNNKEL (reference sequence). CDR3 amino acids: CASGRVAAPETQYF. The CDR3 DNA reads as TGTGCCAGCGGAAGGGTAGCGGCCCCAGAGACCCAGTACTTC.

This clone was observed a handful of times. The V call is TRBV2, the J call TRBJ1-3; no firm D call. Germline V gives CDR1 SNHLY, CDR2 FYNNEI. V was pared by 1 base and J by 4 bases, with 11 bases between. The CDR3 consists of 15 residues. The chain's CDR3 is CASSEDEVYGNTIYF. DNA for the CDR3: TGTGCCAGCAGTGAAGACGAGGTTTACGGAAACACCATATATTTT.

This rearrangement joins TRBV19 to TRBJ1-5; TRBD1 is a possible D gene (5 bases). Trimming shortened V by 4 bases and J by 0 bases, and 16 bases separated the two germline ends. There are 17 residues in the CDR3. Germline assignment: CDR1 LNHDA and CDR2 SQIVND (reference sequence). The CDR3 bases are TGTGCCAGTAGTAGGAGAGACTTGACAGTTAGCAATCAGCCCCAGCATTTT. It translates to CASSRRDLTVSNQPQHF.

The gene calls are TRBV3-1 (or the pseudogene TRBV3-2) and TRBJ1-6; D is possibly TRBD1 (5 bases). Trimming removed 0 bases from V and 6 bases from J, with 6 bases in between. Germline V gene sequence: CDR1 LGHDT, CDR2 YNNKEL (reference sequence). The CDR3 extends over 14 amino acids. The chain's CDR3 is CASSQDDSNSPLHF. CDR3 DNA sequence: TGTGCCAGCAGCCAAGATGACAGTAATTCACCCCTCCACTTT.

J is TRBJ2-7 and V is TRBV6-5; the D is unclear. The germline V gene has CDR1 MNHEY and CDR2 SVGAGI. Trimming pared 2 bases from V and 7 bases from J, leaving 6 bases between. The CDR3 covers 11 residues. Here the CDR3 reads CASSYLGEQYF. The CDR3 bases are TGTGCCAGCAGTTACCTCGGGGAGCAGTACTTC.

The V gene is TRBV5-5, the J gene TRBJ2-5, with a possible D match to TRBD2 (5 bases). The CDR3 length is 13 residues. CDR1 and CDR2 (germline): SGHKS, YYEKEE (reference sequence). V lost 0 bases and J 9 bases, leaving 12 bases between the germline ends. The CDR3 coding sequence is TGTGCCAGCAGCTTGGTTATTAGCGATCCCCAGTACTTC. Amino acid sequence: CASSLVISDPQYF.

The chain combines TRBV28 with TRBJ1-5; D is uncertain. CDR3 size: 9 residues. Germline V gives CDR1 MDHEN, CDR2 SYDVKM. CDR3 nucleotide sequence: TGTGCGTCCGGTCAGCCCCAGCATTTT. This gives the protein CASGQPQHF.

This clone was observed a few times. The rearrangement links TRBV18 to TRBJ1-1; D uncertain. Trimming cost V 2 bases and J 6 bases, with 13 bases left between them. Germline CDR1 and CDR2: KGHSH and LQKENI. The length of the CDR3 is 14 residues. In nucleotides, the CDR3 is TGTGCCAGCTCACCAAGTGGGCAGGTGGCTGAAGCTTTCTTT. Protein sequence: CASSPSGQVAEAFF.

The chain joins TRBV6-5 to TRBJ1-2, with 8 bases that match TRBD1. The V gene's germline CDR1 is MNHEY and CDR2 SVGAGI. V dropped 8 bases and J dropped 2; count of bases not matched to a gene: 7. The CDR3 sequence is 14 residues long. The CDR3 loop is CASGWTGRNYGYTF. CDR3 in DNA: TGTGCCAGCGGGTGGACAGGGCGAAACTATGGCTACACCTTC.

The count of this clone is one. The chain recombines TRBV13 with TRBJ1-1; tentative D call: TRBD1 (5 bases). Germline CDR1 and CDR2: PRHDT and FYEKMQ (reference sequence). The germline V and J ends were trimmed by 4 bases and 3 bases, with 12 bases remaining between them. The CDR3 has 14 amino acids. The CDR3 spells CASSYSGGDTEAFF. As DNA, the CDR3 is TGTGCCAGCAGCTACAGCGGGGGGGACACTGAAGCTTTCTTT. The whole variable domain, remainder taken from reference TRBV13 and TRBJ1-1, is AAGVIQSPRHLIKEKRETATLKCYPIPRHDTVYWYQQGPGQDPQFLISFYEKMQSDKGSIPDRFSAQQFSDYHSELNMSSLELGDSALYFCASSYSGGDTEAFFGQGTRLTVV.

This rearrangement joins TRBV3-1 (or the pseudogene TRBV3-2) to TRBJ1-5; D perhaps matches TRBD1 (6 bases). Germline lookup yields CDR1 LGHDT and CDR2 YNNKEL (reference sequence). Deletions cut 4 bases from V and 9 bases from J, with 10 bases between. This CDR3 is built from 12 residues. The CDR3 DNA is TGTGCCAGCAGCCTCAGGGGATTGCCCCAGCATTTT. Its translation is CASSLRGLPQHF.

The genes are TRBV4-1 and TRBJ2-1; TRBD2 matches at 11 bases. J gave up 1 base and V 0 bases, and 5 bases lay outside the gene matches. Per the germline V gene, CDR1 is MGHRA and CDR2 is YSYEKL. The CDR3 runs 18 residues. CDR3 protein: CASSQEELAGASYNEQFF. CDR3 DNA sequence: TGCGCCAGCAGCCAAGAAGAACTAGCGGGGGCGTCCTACAATGAGCAGTTCTTC.

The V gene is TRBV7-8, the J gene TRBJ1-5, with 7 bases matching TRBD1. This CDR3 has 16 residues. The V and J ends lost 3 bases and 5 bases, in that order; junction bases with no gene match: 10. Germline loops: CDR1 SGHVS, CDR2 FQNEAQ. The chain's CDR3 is CASSLSGGIGDQPQHF. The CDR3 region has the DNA TGTGCCAGCAGCTTGTCAGGGGGAATAGGCGATCAGCCCCAGCATTTT.

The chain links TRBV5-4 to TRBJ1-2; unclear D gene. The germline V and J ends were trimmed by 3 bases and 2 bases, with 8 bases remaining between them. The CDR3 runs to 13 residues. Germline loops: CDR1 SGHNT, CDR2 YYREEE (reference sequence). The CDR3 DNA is TGTGCCAGCAGCTCGCGCAGGAACTATGGCTACACCTTC. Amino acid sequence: CASSSRRNYGYTF.

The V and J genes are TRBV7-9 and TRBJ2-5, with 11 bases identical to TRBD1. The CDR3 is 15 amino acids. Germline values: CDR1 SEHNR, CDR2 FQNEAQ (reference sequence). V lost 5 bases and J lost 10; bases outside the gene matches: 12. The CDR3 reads CASSTPGQGVFHQYF. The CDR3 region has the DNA TGTGCCAGCAGCACTCCGGGACAGGGGGTCTTCCACCAGTACTTC.

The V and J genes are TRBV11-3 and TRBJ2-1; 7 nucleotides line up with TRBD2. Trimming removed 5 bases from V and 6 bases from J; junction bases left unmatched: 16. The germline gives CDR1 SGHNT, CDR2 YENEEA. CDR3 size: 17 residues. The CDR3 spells CASSPFSGGERGNEQFF. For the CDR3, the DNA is TGTGCCAGCAGCCCCTTCAGTGGGGGGGAGAGAGGCAATGAGCAGTTCTTC.

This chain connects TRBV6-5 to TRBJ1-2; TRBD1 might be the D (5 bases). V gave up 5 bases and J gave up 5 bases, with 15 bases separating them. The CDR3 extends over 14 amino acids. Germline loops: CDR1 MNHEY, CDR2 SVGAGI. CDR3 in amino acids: CASSTGGEDYGYTF. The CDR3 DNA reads TGTGCCAGCAGTACCGGGGGGGAGGATTATGGCTACACCTTC.